A single sample is the source of the 19 T cell receptor beta chains below, sequenced in a study of T cell responses to AZD1222 COVID-19 vaccine. Measured with immunoSEQ multiplex PCR; TCRdb has only the in-frame clones, and not every one. The table shows around 120,000 clones, with approximately 90% occurring only once. The specimen comprised peripheral blood, sampled on day 0 of AZD1222 vaccination. These receptors came from an adult in good health.

The chain joins TRBV3-1 (or the pseudogene TRBV3-2) to TRBJ1-5; D is possibly TRBD1 (6 bases). The CDR3 runs 15 residues. Germline assignment: CDR1 LGHDT and CDR2 YNNKEL (reference sequence). Trimming took off 0 bases at V and 7 bases at J, with 13 bases between the two ends. In nucleotides, the CDR3 is TGTGCCAGCAGCCAAGATTCGGGGGCCGGGCAGCCCCAGCATTTT. It translates to CASSQDSGAGQPQHF.

The genes are TRBV7-8 and TRBJ1-1; 8 nucleotides line up with TRBD1. The CDR3 totals 18 residues. The junction had 14 bases not matched to a gene; V was cut back by 1 base and J by 4 bases. Germline loops: CDR1 SGHVS, CDR2 FQNEAQ. The CDR3, as DNA: TGTGCCAGCAGCTTAGTGGCGGCAGGGGGCGTGTCCGGCACTGAAGCTTTCTTT. It specifies CASSLVAAGGVSGTEAFF.

V and J are TRBV7-9 and TRBJ2-7; D not resolved. CDR1 is SEHNR, CDR2 FQNEAQ, per germline (reference sequence). V shed 3 bases and J shed 5 bases, with 8 bases lying between them. This CDR3 spans 12 amino acids. The CDR3 sequence: CASSFRVDEQYF. DNA for the CDR3: TGTGCCAGCAGCTTCCGGGTGGACGAGCAGTACTTC.

The chain has TRBV18 and TRBJ2-7, with 8 bases fitting TRBD2. Per the germline V gene, CDR1 is KGHSH and CDR2 is LQKENI. The CDR3 totals 16 residues. After removal of 3 bases from V and 1 base from J, the junction contained 8 bases not matched to a gene. The CDR3 DNA reads as TGTGCCAGCTCACCTTCCGGGGGGGCAGGGTCCTACGAGCAGTACTTC. Amino acids: CASSPSGGAGSYEQYF.

The gene calls are TRBV20-1 and TRBJ1-3; D gene uncertain. The germline V gene encodes CDR1 DFQATT and CDR2 SNEGSKA (reference sequence). Trimming shortened V by 3 bases and J by 3 bases, and 12 bases separated the two germline ends. The length of the CDR3 is 14 residues. The CDR3 nucleotides are TGCAGTGCTAGTTTCCGGGCCGGTGGAAACACCATATATTTT. It specifies CSASFRAGGNTIYF.

This chain links TRBV4-1 with TRBJ2-1; D ambiguous. This CDR3 contains 16 residues. The germline gives CDR1 MGHRA, CDR2 YSYEKL. V lost 3 bases and J lost 5, with 17 bases in between. Here the CDR3 DNA reads TGCGCCAGCAGCCACCGGACCAAAAAGTACAACAATGAGCAGTTCTTC. Translating it yields CASSHRTKKYNNEQFF.

The chain is built from TRBV5-1 and TRBJ2-5; D remains unclear. The CDR3 covers 12 residues. Trimming stripped 4 bases from V and 0 bases from J, with 4 bases between. From germline, CDR1 is SGHRS and CDR2 YFSETQ. The CDR3 DNA reads as TGCGCCAGCAGCGAATACCAAGAGACCCAGTACTTC. It yields the protein CASSEYQETQYF.

The genes are TRBV5-1 and TRBJ2-7; 7 bases match TRBD1. The CDR3 totals 15 residues. Germline V gene lookup returns CDR1 SGHRS and CDR2 YFSETQ. The J segment lost 2 bases and the V segment lost 3 bases, leaving 8 bases of the junction unmatched. CDR3 nucleotide sequence: TGCGCCAGCAGCTCTACGACAGGGTCCCCCTACGAGCAGTACTTC. This encodes CASSSTTGSPYEQYF.

V gene TRBV2 combines with J gene TRBJ1-1; no clear D. Germline CDR1 reads SNHLY; CDR2 reads FYNNEI. V dropped 8 bases and J dropped 1 base, with 11 bases sitting between them. This CDR3 contains 13 residues. In DNA form, the CDR3 reads TGTGCCAGCTTGGTTGTCGCGAACACTGAAGCTTTCTTT. This encodes CASLVVANTEAFF.

The V call is TRBV3-1 (or the pseudogene TRBV3-2), the J call TRBJ2-1; the match to TRBD2 covers 11 bases. CDR1 and CDR2 from the germline V gene are LGHDT and YNNKEL (reference sequence). Trimming removed 1 base from V and 6 bases from J; junction bases left unmatched: 2. This CDR3 spans 15 amino acids. CDR3 DNA: TGTGCCAGCAGCCAAGTTAGCGGGAGGGGCAATGAGCAGTTCTTC. This translates into CASSQVSGRGNEQFF.

CDR3 sequence: CASRTDKSYNEQFF. CDR3 DNA: TGTGCCAGCAGGACCGACAAGAGCTACAATGAGCAGTTCTTC. V gene TRBV7-9 combines with J gene TRBJ2-1; the D is unclear. Per the germline V gene, CDR1 is SEHNR and CDR2 is FQNEAQ (reference sequence). The V end was cut by 6 bases, the J end by 3 bases, with 12 bases between. The CDR3 spans 14 residues.

This clone was counted once. The gene calls are TRBV28 and TRBJ1-3, with D perhaps matching TRBD1 (6 bases). Trimming took off 5 bases at V and 3 bases at J, with 11 bases between the two ends. The CDR3 consists of 14 residues. Germline assignment: CDR1 MDHEN and CDR2 SYDVKM. The DNA of the CDR3 is TGTGCCAGCAGTGTGGGGGCAGGTGGAAACACCATATATTTT. This gives the protein CASSVGAGGNTIYF.

V gene TRBV7-6 combines with J gene TRBJ2-7; 10 bases match TRBD1. This CDR3 is built from 15 residues. V was clipped by 0 bases and J by 2 bases; unmatched bases: 1. Germline CDR1 reads SGHVS; CDR2 reads FNYEAQ. CDR3 nucleotide sequence: TGTGCCAGCAGCTTAGCTGGGACAGGGGCCTACGAGCAGTACTTC. This sequence encodes CASSLAGTGAYEQYF.

The rearrangement joins TRBV4-3 to TRBJ2-6; the D gene could be TRBD1 or TRBD2 (6 bases each). The CDR3 is made up of 18 amino acids. The germline V gene has CDR1 LGHNA and CDR2 YSLEER. Between the trimmed V and J ends, which lost 1 base and 4 bases, there was a span of 17 bases. CDR3 DNA sequence: TGCGCCAGCAGCCAAGTGGCGGGACAAGCCTCAGGGGCCAACGTCCTGACTTTC. Translating it yields CASSQVAGQASGANVLTF.

The V and J genes are TRBV29-1 and TRBJ1-4; D gene uncertain. Trimming shortened V by 4 bases and J by 8 bases, and 11 bases separated the two germline ends. The CDR3 extends over 12 amino acids. Germline V gene lookup returns CDR1 SQVTM and CDR2 ANQGSEA. The CDR3 spells CSVVGPQEKLFF. The CDR3, as DNA: TGCAGCGTTGTCGGACCGCAGGAAAAACTGTTTTTT.

The chain joins TRBV5-6 to TRBJ1-1; possibly TRBD1 for D (6 bases). V lost 2 bases and J 0 bases, leaving 11 bases between the germline ends. The length of the CDR3 is 15 residues. The germline CDR1 and CDR2 sequences are SGHDT and YYEEEE. CDR3 DNA sequence: TGTGCCAGCAGCTTCCTGGACAGATTGAACACTGAAGCTTTCTTT. This sequence encodes CASSFLDRLNTEAFF.

The V gene is TRBV19, the J gene TRBJ1-1; weak D call: TRBD1 (6 bases). Germline V gene data show CDR1 as LNHDA and CDR2 as SQIVND (reference sequence). This CDR3 contains 17 residues. The V end was cut by 7 bases, the J end by 1 base, with 22 bases between. The CDR3 region is CASKRSEQGVRNTEAFF. CDR3 nucleotides: TGTGCCAGTAAGAGGAGTGAACAGGGAGTGAGGAACACTGAAGCTTTCTTT.

The chain has TRBV12-3 or TRBV12-4 and TRBJ2-1; no clear D. CDR3 length: 13 amino acids. V was trimmed by 2 bases and J by 12 bases, leaving 14 bases between them. CDR3 in DNA: TGTGCCAGCAGTTTACTATCTGTGGGCCTGCAGTTCTTC. The encoded protein is CASSLLSVGLQFF.

The chain combines TRBV19 with TRBJ2-7; TRBD1 is a possible D gene (6 bases). The germline V gene has CDR1 LNHDA and CDR2 SQIVND (reference sequence). This CDR3 has 15 amino acids. With 0 bases removed from V and 3 bases from J, the gap between germline ends came to 12 bases. The CDR3 loop is CASSIDSQGGYEQYF. DNA for the CDR3: TGTGCCAGTAGTATAGATTCACAGGGTGGCTACGAGCAGTACTTC.